This T cell receptor beta chain was found in a study of CD8 T cells in Susac syndrome (dated by TCRdb to between 2018 and 2021). In the study overall: The study used repertoire sequencing to test whether antigen drove CD8+ T cell activation and differentiation in Susac syndrome. CD8+ T cell repertoire clonality was compared between about a dozen healthy donors, approximately 14 Susac syndrome patients and approximately 15 multiple sclerosis patients.

RNA was extracted using the RNeasy kit, and about 0.5 to 1 ug of the RNA was reverse transcribed with random hexamers. The immunoSEQ multiplex PCR assay, which covers 54 Vbeta and 13 Jbeta segments, was used to amplify TCR beta CDR3 regions. To correct PCR amplification bias, a synthetic template baseline was used for both primer optimization and computational correction. For the original study's pipeline: Reads were annotated to V, D and J genes according to IMGT and were analyzed with immunoSEQ Analyzer, with only productive sequences retained. Clonality was calculated as one minus the Shannon entropy normalized by log2 of the number of productive unique sequences. Public and private clones were assessed among the 100 most prevalent clones of each patient and control. A clone was defined as Susac-specific if it was absent from the healthy and MS cohorts, from roughly 990 published viral clones and from other ImmuneACCESS disease sequences. The public reads were reanalyzed by TCRdb: fastp trimming at Q25, MiXCR alignment, in-frame beta chains only. Rows matching on CDR3 protein sequence are summarized as one entry with the most common DNA and genes. What appears here as the V and J calls and clone size reflects TCRdb's work, not the paper's. This sample is represented by under 80,000 distinct CDR3 sequences; about 95% of them were singletons. The ten largest clonotypes hold about 0.4% of the sample.

Peripheral blood CD8+ and CD4+ T cells from healthy donors, Susac syndrome patients and multiple sclerosis patients were profiled by high-throughput TCR beta sequencing. The multiple sclerosis controls were treatment-naive patients whose relapsing-remitting disease, either stable or active, fulfilled the revised McDonald criteria. Bulk CD8+ and CD4+ T cells were purified magnetically by negative isolation, whereas CD8+ TEMRA cells were enriched by FACS. Blood was collected in EDTA tubes and processed within 24 hours, with PBMCs isolated through density gradient centrifugation. PBMCs intended for TCR sequencing were cryopreserved in liquid nitrogen and thawed later in a water bath at 37 degrees C. Purity of sorted or isolated CD4+, CD8+ and CD8+ TEMRA cells was at least 90%. On the study overall, not on this receptor specifically: The number of individuals in the TCR sequencing and HLA analysis was acknowledged as relatively small.

Reading from cysteine to phenylalanine, the CDR3 counts 15 amino acids. Only the CDR3 DNA stays, 45 bases, in frame from base 1. Based on the germline V gene (reference sequence), the CDR1 and CDR2 sequences are PRHDT and FYEKMQ. The V end gives up 5 bases and the J end 9 bases, leaving 11 bases in the junction not matched to a gene. Of note for this clonotype: Its antigen remains undetermined. Base-call qualities are not available, and no considerably larger clone is one nucleotide away.

Material: CD8+ T cells from PBMCs. Rearrangement joined TRBV13 to TRBJ2-1, and 9 junctional nucleotides match TRBD2. This TCR derives from a human donor with multiple sclerosis. The DNA reads as follows: TGTGCCAGCAGCCCCCCCAGGACTAGCGTGACTGAGCAGTTCTTC. The resulting protein is CASSPPRTSVTEQFF.